This entry lists 28 T cell receptor beta chains sequenced from one sample in a study of blood T cell repertoires in COVID-19 (dated by TCRdb to 2019 to 2021). Libraries were constructed by the immunoSEQ multiplex PCR assay. TCRdb re-hosts the immuneACCESS table, in-frame sequences only. Its copies lack some clones; in the studies checked, an unresolved V gene accounts for under half of them, and the cause for the rest is not known. For this sample there are 45,000 to 70,000 clones; more than 60% appear just once. The leading ten clones occupy more than 15% of the sample. Material for sequencing was peripheral blood. The receptor source for this set is a woman aged 50 to 65 with active or convalescent COVID-19.

The chain has TRBV4-2 and TRBJ2-1, with 9 positions matching TRBD1. This CDR3 has 16 amino acids. Looked up from germline, CDR1 is LGHNA and CDR2 is YNFKEQ. The V segment lost 0 bases and the J segment 9 bases; nucleotides outside the gene matches: 9. The CDR3, as DNA: TGTGCCAGCAGCCAAGATCGGGACAGGGCGGCGTTTGAGCAGTTCTTC. Its translation is CASSQDRDRAAFEQFF.

This clone was seen only once. The rearrangement uses TRBV19 and TRBJ1-5; the D gene is possibly TRBD1 (5 bases). Germline V CDR1 and CDR2: LNHDA, SQIVND (reference sequence). This CDR3 is 13 amino acids long. The V and J ends lost 5 bases and 7 bases respectively, with 12 bases between them. CDR3 loop: CASSPGFRQPQHF. The CDR3 DNA sequence: TGTGCCAGTAGTCCAGGGTTTAGGCAGCCCCAGCATTTT.

CDR3 residues: CASSRDRAEKLFF. In DNA form, the CDR3 reads TGTGCCAGCAGCCGGGACAGGGCGGAAAAACTGTTTTTT. The V gene is TRBV27, the J gene TRBJ1-4; TRBD1 agrees at 9 bases. V lost 6 bases, J lost 8 bases, and 4 bases stayed unmatched. Germline V gene lookup returns CDR1 MNHEY and CDR2 SMNVEV (reference sequence). The CDR3 runs 13 residues. Supplemented by reference TRBV27 and TRBJ1-4, the full variable domain reads EAQVTQNPRYLITVTGKKLTVTCSQNMNHEYMSWYRQDPGLGLRQIYYSMNVEVTDKGDVPEGYKVSRKEKRNFPLILESPSPNQTSLYFCASSRDRAEKLFFGSGTQLSVL.

The rearrangement uses TRBV7-8 and TRBJ1-5; weak D call: TRBD1 (6 bases). The length of the CDR3 is 14 residues. CDR1 and CDR2 from the germline V gene are SGHVS and FQNEAQ. Trimming took off 5 bases at V and 7 bases at J, with 15 bases between the two ends. CDR3 amino acids: CASSTYTGQQPQHF. CDR3 coding DNA: TGTGCCAGCAGCACTTACACAGGGCAACAGCCCCAGCATTTT.

This chain links TRBV6-5 with TRBJ1-1; TRBD1 matches 8 bases. Germline V gives CDR1 MNHEY, CDR2 SVGAGI. J was trimmed by 7 bases and V by 6 bases; bases with no gene match: 1. CDR3 length: 11 amino acids. For the CDR3, the DNA is TGTGCCAGCAGAGGGACAGGTGAAGCTTTCTTT. It specifies CASRGTGEAFF.

The V call is TRBV5-1, the J call TRBJ2-3; 9 nucleotides align to TRBD1. This CDR3 has 19 residues. V was clipped by 0 bases and J by 0 bases; unmatched bases: 11. CDR1 SGHRS and CDR2 YFSETQ come from the germline V gene. Written as DNA, the CDR3 is TGCGCCAGCAGCTTGGGACCGGGACAGGGAAGTTCTAGCACAGATACGCAGTATTTT. This codes for CASSLGPGQGSSSTDTQYF.

The chain employs TRBV5-1 and TRBJ1-2; tentatively, D is TRBD1 (6 bases). CDR3 length: 14 residues. Germline loops: CDR1 SGHRS, CDR2 YFSETQ. V lost 2 bases and J lost 2, with 10 bases in between. CDR3 DNA: TGCGCCAGCAGCTTACAGGGCTTAAACTATGGCTACACCTTC. This gives the protein CASSLQGLNYGYTF.

The rearrangement uses TRBV18 and TRBJ1-6, with D perhaps matching TRBD1 (6 bases). Looked up from germline, CDR1 is KGHSH and CDR2 is LQKENI. V gave up 2 bases and J gave up 7 bases, with 12 bases separating them. The CDR3 runs to 15 residues. CDR3 DNA: TGTGCCAGCTCACCAAACAGGGCGGACAATTCACCCCTCCACTTT. It encodes CASSPNRADNSPLHF.

The chain combines TRBV19 with TRBJ1-1; no firm D call. The CDR3 runs 12 residues. V was trimmed by 3 bases and J by 9 bases, leaving 11 bases between them. The V gene's germline CDR1 is LNHDA and CDR2 SQIVND (reference sequence). The CDR3: CASSILGRQAFF. CDR3 nucleotide sequence: TGTGCCAGTAGTATCCTAGGTCGGCAAGCTTTCTTT.

The chain joins TRBV15 to TRBJ2-5, with D possibly matching TRBD1 (6 bases). Germline V gene lookup returns CDR1 LNHNV and CDR2 YYDKDF (reference sequence). The V end lost 3 bases, the J end lost 11 bases, and 13 bases lay between the germline ends. The CDR3 consists of 12 residues. CDR3 protein: CATSRGASMQYF. The CDR3 DNA reads as TGTGCCACCAGCAGGGGGGCTAGCATGCAGTACTTC.

The rearrangement joins TRBV6-4 to TRBJ1-6; D gene unclear. Between the trimmed V and J ends, which lost 0 bases and 1 base, there was a span of 10 bases. Germline-derived CDR1 and CDR2 are MRHNA and SNTAGT. There are 17 residues in the CDR3. The CDR3 coding sequence is TGTGCCAGCAGTGACTCCCCCCCGGGGTCCTATAATTCACCCCTCCACTTT. It encodes CASSDSPPGSYNSPLHF.

The chain carries TRBV7-8 and TRBJ2-3, with 14 bases aligning to TRBD2. The CDR3 covers 16 residues. The ends lost 5 bases at V and 6 bases at J; junction bases unmatched: 7. Germline CDR1 and CDR2: SGHVS and FQNEAQ. The CDR3 bases are TGTGCCAGCAGCCCGGGACTAGCGGGAGCCCGTGATACGCAGTATTTT. It specifies CASSPGLAGARDTQYF.

This sequence joins TRBV7-9 and TRBJ2-1; no reliable D call. CDR1 is SEHNR and CDR2 is FQNEAQ in the germline V gene (reference sequence). V shed 5 bases and J shed 6 bases, with 11 bases lying between them. The CDR3 totals 13 residues. The CDR3 here is CASSTSTLNEQFF. DNA of the CDR3: TGTGCCAGCAGCACTTCTACGCTCAATGAGCAGTTCTTC.

V usage is TRBV13 and J usage is TRBJ2-7, with D possibly matching TRBD2 (6 bases). This CDR3 contains 14 residues. Germline-derived CDR1 and CDR2 are PRHDT and FYEKMQ (reference sequence). The germline V and J ends were trimmed by 5 bases and 3 bases, with 14 bases remaining between them. CDR3 nucleotide sequence: TGTGCCAGCAGCCCGGTGGGGGGAGTCTACGAGCAGTACTTC. Translation gives CASSPVGGVYEQYF.

J is TRBJ2-7 and V is TRBV10-2; D might be TRBD2 (6 bases). The ends were cut back, 7 bases at V and 2 bases at J, with 18 bases in the middle. The CDR3 length is 15 residues. CDR1 and CDR2 (germline): WSHSY, SAAADI. The CDR3, as DNA: TGCGCCAGCACCCTCCTGGAGGGGCATACCTACGAGCAGTACTTC. This sequence encodes CASTLLEGHTYEQYF.

This rearrangement joins TRBV3-1 (or the pseudogene TRBV3-2) to TRBJ2-3; 12 bases fit TRBD2. The CDR3 contains 14 residues. Germline V gives CDR1 LGHDT, CDR2 YNNKEL (reference sequence). V was pared by 4 bases and J by 8 bases, with 4 bases of the junction left unmatched. CDR3 in amino acids: CASSRGTSGRTQYF. The DNA for the CDR3 is TGTGCCAGCAGCCGGGGGACTAGCGGGCGTACGCAGTATTTT.

The rearrangement joins TRBV9 to TRBJ2-1; TRBD2 aligns across 7 bases. The germline gives CDR1 SGDLS, CDR2 YYNGEE. This CDR3 is 15 amino acids long. J was trimmed by 6 bases and V by 0 bases; bases with no gene match: 6. The CDR3 sequence: CASSVDPAGRNEQFF. The DNA for the CDR3 is TGTGCCAGCAGCGTAGATCCAGCGGGGCGCAATGAGCAGTTCTTC.

The rearrangement links TRBV29-1 to TRBJ2-3; 7 nucleotides line up with TRBD2. Trimming took 5 bases from V and 9 from J; bases not matched to a gene: 11. The CDR3 totals 13 residues. CDR1 and CDR2 from the germline V gene are SQVTM and ANQGSEA. The CDR3 loop reads CSVRVSPGGTQYF. The CDR3, as DNA: TGCAGCGTTAGGGTCAGCCCCGGGGGGACGCAGTATTTT.

This chain joins TRBV24-1 and TRBJ2-1; 7 bases line up with TRBD1. V gave up 9 bases and J gave up 6 bases; unmatched junction bases: 7. This CDR3 is 13 amino acids long. Germline V CDR1 and CDR2: KGHDR, SFDVKD. The CDR3 loop reads CATEGGPINEQFF. The CDR3 nucleotides read TGTGCCACCGAAGGGGGCCCGATCAATGAGCAGTTCTTC.

This clone came up many times. The V call is TRBV10-1, the J call TRBJ2-2; D is perhaps TRBD2 (6 bases). The CDR3 is 15 residues long. V gave up 2 bases and J gave up 4 bases, with 11 bases separating them. The germline V gene has CDR1 WNHNN and CDR2 SYGVQD (reference sequence). In nucleotides, the CDR3 is TGCGCCAGCAGTGAGCTCCGGGGGACCACCGGGGAGCTGTTTTTT. Encoded protein: CASSELRGTTGELFF.

The CDR3 DNA follows: TGTGCCAGCAGCCAAGACACGACAGGAGGCAACTATGGCTACACCTTC. Its protein product is CASSQDTTGGNYGYTF. The genes are TRBV4-2 and TRBJ1-2, with a tentative D call TRBD1 (6 bases). The length of the CDR3 is 16 residues. Germline lookup yields CDR1 LGHNA and CDR2 YNFKEQ. The V end lost 0 bases, the J end lost 2 bases, and 13 bases lay between the germline ends.

This clone was recorded once. This chain uses TRBV14 with TRBJ2-7; maybe TRBD2 (5 bases). CDR1 and CDR2 from the germline V gene are SGHDN and FVKESK. CDR3 length: 14 residues. V was clipped by 2 bases and J by 3 bases, with 11 bases between them. The CDR3 bases are TGTGCCAGCAGCCAATTAAGGGAGTACTACGAGCAGTACTTC. It yields the protein CASSQLREYYEQYF.

This rearrangement joins TRBV6-6 to TRBJ2-7; D is possibly TRBD1 (6 bases). The ends were cut back, 0 bases at V and 1 base at J, with 13 bases in the middle. This CDR3 contains 16 residues. Germline V lookup: CDR1 MNHNY, CDR2 SVGAGI (reference sequence). The CDR3 loop is CASSYSTGALSYEQYF. In DNA, the CDR3 is TGTGCCAGCAGTTACTCGACAGGAGCCCTTTCCTACGAGCAGTACTTC.

This clone has a handful of counts. V is TRBV6-2 or TRBV6-3 and J is TRBJ2-1; 9 bases align to TRBD2. Germline values: CDR1 MNHEY, CDR2 SVGEGT. Trimming removed 0 bases from V and 3 bases from J; junction bases left unmatched: 6. The CDR3 loop spans 17 amino acids. DNA of the CDR3: TGTGCCAGCAGTTACTCCCCGCCTAGCGGGATCTACAATGAGCAGTTCTTC. This gives the protein CASSYSPPSGIYNEQFF.

This clone appeared a single time. This chain connects TRBV18 to TRBJ2-5; 12 nucleotides line up with TRBD2. This CDR3 region has 15 residues. The germline V gene encodes CDR1 KGHSH and CDR2 LQKENI. J gave up 2 bases and V 6 bases, and 4 bases lay outside the gene matches. CDR3 DNA: TGTGCCAGCTCCCTAGGACTAGCGGGACAAGAGACCCAGTACTTC. As protein: CASSLGLAGQETQYF.

This clone was found a few times. The rearrangement joins TRBV2 to TRBJ2-1, with D possibly matching TRBD1 (5 bases). The CDR3 runs 14 residues. V was clipped by 5 bases and J by 8 bases, with 16 bases between them. Germline V gene lookup returns CDR1 SNHLY and CDR2 FYNNEI. The CDR3, as DNA: TGTGCCAGCAGTCTCGGCAGGGCTCTCGATGAGCAGTTCTTC. It is translated as CASSLGRALDEQFF.

The chain employs TRBV7-8 and TRBJ2-3, with 10 bases that match TRBD1. Germline V gives CDR1 SGHVS, CDR2 FQNEAQ. V gave up 4 bases and J gave up 3 bases; unmatched junction bases: 16. The CDR3 runs to 19 residues. In DNA form, the CDR3 reads TGTGCCAGCAGCTCCGACTGGAGGGGGGGGACAGGGGAAACAGATACGCAGTATTTT. It is translated as CASSSDWRGGTGETDTQYF. The full variable domain, completed using reference TRBV7-8 and TRBJ2-3, is GAGVSQSPRYKVAKRGQDVALRCDPISGHVSLFWYQQALGQGPEFLTYFQNEAQLDKSGLPSDRFFAERPEGSVSTLKIQRTQQEDSAVYLCASSSDWRGGTGETDTQYFGPGTRLTVL.

This chain joins TRBV7-9 and TRBJ1-6; D remains unclear. With 5 bases removed from V and 14 bases from J, the gap between germline ends came to 10 bases. The CDR3 loop spans 11 amino acids. Germline values: CDR1 SEHNR, CDR2 FQNEAQ (reference sequence). In DNA, the CDR3 is TGTGCCAGCAGCCCCCTCGGGTCCCTCCACTTT. Protein: CASSPLGSLHF.